One TCR beta chain is described in this entry. The CDR3 is made up of 13 amino acids. The V gene end was trimmed by 8 bases and the J gene end by 5 bases; junction bases not matched to a gene: 8. Per germline, CDR1 SGHVS and CDR2 FQNEAQ. Researchers ran the PCR with 60 Vbeta and 13 Jbeta primers. Only in-frame clones appear in the TCRdb table, and some are missing; sequencing was by immunoSEQ multiplex PCR. This sample has approximately 100,000 clones, with 74% found just once. The record originates from a study of cytomegalovirus exposure and HLA in healthy donors. Material: PBMCs. This chain joins TRBV7-8 and TRBJ2-5; 7 bases map to TRBD1. The source is a human donor in good health. CDR3 coding DNA: TGTGCCAGCGAAAGACAGGGATCGGAGACCCAGTACTTC. Residues: CASERQGSETQYF. Full variable domain (outside the CDR3, taken from reference TRBV7-8 and TRBJ2-5): GAGVSQSPRYKVAKRGQDVALRCDPISGHVSLFWYQQALGQGPEFLTYFQNEAQLDKSGLPSDRFFAERPEGSVSTLKIQRTQQEDSAVYLCASERQGSETQYFGPGTRLLVL.